The text below deals with one T cell receptor beta chain. What antigen it recognizes has not been identified. Base-call qualities are not available, and no considerably larger clone is one nucleotide away. The source of the sample is a study of radiotherapy plus CTLA-4 blockade in lung cancer (dated by TCRdb to the late 2010s). In the study overall: Among enrolled patients, about 17% had an objective response and 31% reached disease control.

In this study, focal radiation therapy paired with CTLA-4 blockade (ipilimumab) was tested in patients who had chemo-refractory metastatic non-small-cell lung cancer. The study at large found these results: After treatment with radiotherapy and ipilimumab, TCR clones that originated in tumors expanded in peripheral blood. The strongest predictors of response, as reported, were early dynamic changes in blood T cell clones along with a rise in serum interferon-beta after radiation.

The library was made by the immunoSEQ multiplex PCR assay. The immuneACCESS repertoire file appears here via TCRdb, limited to in-frame rearrangements. These files lack a portion of the clones; in checked studies, under half of the deficit traces to unresolved V genes, and the cause of the others is not known. The sample contains tens of thousands of clones, roughly 90% of them found a single time. The ten top clones hold approximately 7.8% of the sample. Measured from the cysteine to the phenylalanine, the CDR3 is 14 residues long. Just the 42-base CDR3 DNA is kept, in frame starting at base 1. At the junction V is shortened by 0 bases and J by 4 bases, with 8 bases in between. Sequences SGHKS (CDR1) and YYEKEE (CDR2) are obtained from the germline V gene (reference sequence).

This chain joins TRBV5-5 to TRBJ1-5, and TRBD1 may be the D gene, going by 5 matching bases. This clonotype was sampled from a human donor with non-small cell lung cancer whose response to radiotherapy plus ipilimumab could not be evaluated. Sequenced material: peripheral blood, taken from a patient treated with radiotherapy plus ipilimumab. The DNA sequence reads TGTGCCAGCAGCTTGGTGGCAGGGAATCAGCCCCAGCATTTT. Its protein product is CASSLVAGNQPQHF.